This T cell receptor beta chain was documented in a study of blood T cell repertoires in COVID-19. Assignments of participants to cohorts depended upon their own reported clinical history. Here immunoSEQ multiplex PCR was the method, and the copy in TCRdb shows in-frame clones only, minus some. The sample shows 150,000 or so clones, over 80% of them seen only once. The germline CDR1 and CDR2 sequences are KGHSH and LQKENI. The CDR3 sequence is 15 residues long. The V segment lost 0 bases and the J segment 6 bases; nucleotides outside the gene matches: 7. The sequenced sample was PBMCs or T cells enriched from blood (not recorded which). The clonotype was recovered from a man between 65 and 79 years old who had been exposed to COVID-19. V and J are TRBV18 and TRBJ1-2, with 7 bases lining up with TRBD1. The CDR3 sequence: CASSPPNRGGHGYTF. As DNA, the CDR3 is TGTGCCAGCTCACCACCAAACAGGGGAGGCCATGGCTACACCTTC.